This section outlines one T cell receptor (beta chain) sequence together with its context. The antigen remains undetermined. The data stem from a study of shared clonotypes between healthy human individuals. Study-level information: Per-donor plates numbered three CD4 naive, three CD4 memory, two CD8 naive and one CD8 memory.

Data came from immunoSEQ multiplex PCR; TCRdb stores just in-frame clones and leaves some out. Among 2 million to 2.5 million clones listed, about 94% were seen once. Whole-study results and caveats: Sampling was confined to blood; repertoires within tissues likely differ. A limitation of the genetic and exposure-history diversity represented arose from few donors.

V lost 0 bases and J lost 4, with 10 bases in between. The CDR3 covers 15 residues. From germline, CDR1 is SGHNT and CDR2 YYREEE (reference sequence). Naive CD8 cells were CD45RO-negative, positively selected for CCR7, excluding terminally differentiated effector memory CD45RA+ cells. The chain couples TRBV5-4 to TRBJ2-2; D perhaps matches TRBD1 (5 bases). The specimen was naive CD8+ T cells sorted from blood. The receptor was isolated from a man younger than 30 in good health. The DNA for the CDR3 is TGTGCCAGCAGCTTGGAGGGGCTGAGCACCGGGGAGCTGTTTTTT. The encoded protein is CASSLEGLSTGELFF.